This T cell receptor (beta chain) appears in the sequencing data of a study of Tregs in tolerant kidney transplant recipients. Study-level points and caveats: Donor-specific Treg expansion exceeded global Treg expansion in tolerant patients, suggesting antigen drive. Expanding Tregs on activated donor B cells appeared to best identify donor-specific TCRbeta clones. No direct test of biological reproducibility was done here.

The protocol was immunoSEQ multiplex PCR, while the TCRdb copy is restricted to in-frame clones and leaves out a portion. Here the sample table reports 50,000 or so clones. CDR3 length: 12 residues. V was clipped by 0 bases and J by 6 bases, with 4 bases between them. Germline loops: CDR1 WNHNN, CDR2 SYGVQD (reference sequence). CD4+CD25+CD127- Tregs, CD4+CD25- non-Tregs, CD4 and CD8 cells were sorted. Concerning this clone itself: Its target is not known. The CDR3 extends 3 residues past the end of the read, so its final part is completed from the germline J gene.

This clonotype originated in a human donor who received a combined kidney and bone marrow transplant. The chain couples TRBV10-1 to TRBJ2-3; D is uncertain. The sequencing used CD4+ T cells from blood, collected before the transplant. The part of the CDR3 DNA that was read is TGCGCCAGCAGTGAGTCAGGGGATACG. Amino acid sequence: CASSESGDT. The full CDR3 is CASSESGDTQYF.